This paragraph covers one T cell receptor (beta chain) sequence. Repertoires were generated with immunoSEQ multiplex PCR, while TCRdb's copy carries only in-frame clones and drops some. In the table there are more than 300,000 clones, around 87% of which are singletons. Enrolment of Seattle patients took place during active infection, and they were followed longitudinally. These data come from a study of blood T cell repertoires in COVID-19. The overall study: The study drew acute and convalescent COVID-19 samples from the United States, Italy and Spain.

There are 14 residues in the CDR3. Germline lookup yields CDR1 SGHDN and CDR2 FVKESK. Trimming pared 6 bases from V and 2 bases from J, leaving 12 bases between. The clonotype comes from a woman in her twenties or thirties with COVID-19, enrolled during active disease. The chain has TRBV14 and TRBJ2-3, with D possibly matching TRBD2 (5 bases). The sample consisted of peripheral blood. Here the CDR3 reads CASRTGIDTDTQYF. CDR3 DNA sequence: TGTGCCAGCAGGACCGGGATCGACACAGATACGCAGTATTTT.